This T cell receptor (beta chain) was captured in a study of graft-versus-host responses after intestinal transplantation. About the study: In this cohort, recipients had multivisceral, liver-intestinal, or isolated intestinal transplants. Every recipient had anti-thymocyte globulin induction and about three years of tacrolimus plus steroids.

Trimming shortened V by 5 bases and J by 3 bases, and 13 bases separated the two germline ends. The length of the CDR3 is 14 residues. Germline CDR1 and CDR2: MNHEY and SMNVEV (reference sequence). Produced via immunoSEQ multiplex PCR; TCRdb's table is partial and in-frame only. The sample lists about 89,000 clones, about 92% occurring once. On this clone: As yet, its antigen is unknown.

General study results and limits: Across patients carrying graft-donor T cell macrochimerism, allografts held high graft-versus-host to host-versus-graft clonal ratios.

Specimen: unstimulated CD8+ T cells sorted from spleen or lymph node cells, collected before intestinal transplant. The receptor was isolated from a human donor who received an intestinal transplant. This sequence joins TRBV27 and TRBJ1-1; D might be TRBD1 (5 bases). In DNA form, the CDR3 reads TGTGCCAGCAGTACCTCGGGGGTGGACACTGAAGCTTTCTTT. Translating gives CASSTSGVDTEAFF.